This T cell receptor (beta chain) was profiled in a study of Ad26.COV2.S vaccination and SARS-CoV-2 variants. Study-wide results and caveats: Non-spike TCR breadth showed similarity between vaccine and placebo recipients.

Treatment of the sample: around 19 received Ad26.COV2.S at low or high dose, single or two shots; roughly five received placebo; per-sample allocation not given. Material that was analyzed had been drawn on day 63 after the first vaccine or placebo injection. As regards this clone: Its target is unknown.

Using immunoSEQ multiplex PCR, the repertoire was profiled, and TCRdb retains in-frame clones only, with some absent. The sample records roughly 450,000 clones, around 90% being singletons. CDR1 is SQVTM, CDR2 ANQGSEA, per germline. V was shortened by 6 bases and J by 5 bases, with 19 bases between the two germline ends. This CDR3 region has 14 residues. The chain joins TRBV29-1 to TRBJ2-5; no clear D. The clonotype comes from a person aged 18-65 years who received the Ad26.COV2.S COVID-19 vaccine or a placebo. Sequences were derived from peripheral blood, sampled in a trial of Ad26.COV2.S vaccine versus placebo. The CDR3 nucleotides read TGCAGCGTCCTCCCGTTGAACCTGGGGGAGACCCAGTACTTC. This encodes CSVLPLNLGETQYF.